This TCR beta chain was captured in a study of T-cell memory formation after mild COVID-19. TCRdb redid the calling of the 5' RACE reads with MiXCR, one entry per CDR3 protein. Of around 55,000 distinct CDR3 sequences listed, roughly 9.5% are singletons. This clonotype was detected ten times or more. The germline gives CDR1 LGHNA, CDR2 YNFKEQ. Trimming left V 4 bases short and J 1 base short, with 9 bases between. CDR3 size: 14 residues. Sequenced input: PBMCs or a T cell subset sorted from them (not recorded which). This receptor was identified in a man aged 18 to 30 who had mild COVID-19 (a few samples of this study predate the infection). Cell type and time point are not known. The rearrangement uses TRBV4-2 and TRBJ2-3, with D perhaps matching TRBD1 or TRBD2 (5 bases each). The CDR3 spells CASSPGAGTDTQYF. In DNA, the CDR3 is TGTGCCAGCAGCCCCGGGGCGGGCACAGATACGCAGTATTTT.